This TCR beta chain was identified during a study of early T cells in non-severe SARS-CoV-2 infection. TCRdb itself ran the 5' RACE reads through MiXCR, one entry per CDR3 protein. The table includes roughly 20,000 distinct CDR3 sequences, about 3.7% detected once. The trim removed 5 bases at V and 0 bases at J, leaving 10 bases unmatched. This CDR3 has 17 residues. In germline, CDR1 is SGHVS, CDR2 FQNEAQ. This clonotype came up many times. Sample: whole blood. The rearrangement links TRBV7-8 to TRBJ1-5; 7 bases match TRBD1. This clonotype was sampled from an adult who was a healthcare worker with PCR-confirmed SARS-CoV-2 infection or an uninfected control (not recorded which). CDR3 amino acids: CASSQGQVDYSNQPQHF. Here the CDR3 DNA reads TGTGCCAGCAGCCAAGGACAGGTTGATTATAGCAATCAGCCCCAGCATTTT.